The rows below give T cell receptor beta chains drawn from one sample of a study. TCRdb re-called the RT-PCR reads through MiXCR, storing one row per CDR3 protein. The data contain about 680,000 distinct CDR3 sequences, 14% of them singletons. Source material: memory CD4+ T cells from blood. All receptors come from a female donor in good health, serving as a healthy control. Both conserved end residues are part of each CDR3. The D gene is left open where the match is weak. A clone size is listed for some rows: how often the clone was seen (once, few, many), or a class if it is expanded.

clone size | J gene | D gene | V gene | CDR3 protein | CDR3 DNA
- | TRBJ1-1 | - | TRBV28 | CASSPDSGAFF | TGTGCCAGCAGTCCCGACTCGGGAGCTTTCTTT
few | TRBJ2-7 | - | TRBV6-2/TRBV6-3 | CASSPGIGQYF | TGTGCCAGCAGTCCCGGGATCGGGCAGTACTTC
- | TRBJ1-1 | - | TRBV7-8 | CASSSRGRANTEAFF | TGTGCCAGCAGCTCCAGGGGCCGGGCGAACACTGAAGCTTTCTTT
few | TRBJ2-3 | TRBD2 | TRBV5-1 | CASSAGGVIDTQYF | TGCGCCAGCAGCGCCGGGGGGGTCATAGATACGCAGTATTTT
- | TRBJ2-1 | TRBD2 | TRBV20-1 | CSARVSGTSSYNEQFF | TGCAGTGCTAGGGTGTCCGGGACTAGCTCCTACAATGAGCAGTTCTTC
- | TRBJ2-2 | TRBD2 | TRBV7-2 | CASSLSRDYSWSGELFF | TGTGCCAGCAGCTTATCCCGGGACTATAGCTGGTCCGGGGAGCTGTTTTTT
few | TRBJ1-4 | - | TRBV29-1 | CSVCAGLGEKLFF | TGCAGCGTCTGCGCGGGGCTGGGGGAAAAACTGTTTTTT
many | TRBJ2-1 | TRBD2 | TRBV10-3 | CAISESKSSGKNEQFF | TGTGCCATCAGTGAGTCGAAGTCTAGCGGGAAAAATGAGCAGTTCTTC
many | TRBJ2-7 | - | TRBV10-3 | CATAGGALPYEQYF | TGTGCCACCGCCGGAGGCGCCTTGCCCTACGAGCAGTACTTC
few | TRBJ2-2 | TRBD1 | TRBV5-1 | CASSLKQGATGELFF | TGCGCCAGCAGCTTGAAACAGGGGGCGACCGGGGAGCTGTTTTTT